This record looks at one T cell receptor (beta chain) sequence and its context. The CDR3 runs 11 residues. In germline, CDR1 is MDHEN, CDR2 SYDVKM. Deletions cut 3 bases from V and 5 bases from J, with 4 bases between. Assay: immunoSEQ multiplex PCR; the TCRdb copy retains only in-frame clones and omits some. The repertoire holds tens of thousands of clones, approximately 95% seen once, with approximately 3.5% in the top ten. This sample stems from a study of cytomegalovirus exposure and HLA in healthy donors. Across the study: The 120 validation repertoires used the same platform as the approximately 670 first-cohort repertoires (as reported by a later analysis).

The chain is built from TRBV28 and TRBJ2-5; the D is unclear. Sequencing input: PBMCs. This receptor was identified in a man younger than 30 in good health and CMV-seronegative. The CDR3 coding sequence is TGTGCCAGCAGTTTGAGCGAGACCCAGTACTTC. It encodes CASSLSETQYF.